This T cell receptor (beta chain) appears in the sequencing data of a study of T cells in Graves' hyperthyroidism and ophthalmopathy. TCR beta CDR3 sequences were amplified from RNA transcripts. Primed by the HTBI set, a first-round RT-PCR was run on the TCR CDR3. TCRdb independently ran MiXCR on the multiplex PCR reads; one entry per CDR3 protein. The profile shows about 360,000 distinct CDR3 sequences, less than 15% of them singletons. Study results and caveats: In the blood, most expanded thyroid clonotypes above 0.001 appeared as well.

Hyperthyroidism was newly diagnosed in patients aged 18 to 65 (duration under 2 months). The CDR3 is 13 amino acids. V was pared by 7 bases and J by 3 bases, with 12 bases between. CDR1 MDHEN and CDR2 SYDVKM come from the germline V gene. In this sample, this clonotype turned up many times. The target antigen is unknown. The V gene is TRBV28, the J gene TRBJ1-1; possibly TRBD1 for D (5 bases). The sample comprised blood. This clonotype was sampled from a woman younger than 35 with Graves' hyperthyroidism. The CDR3 sequence: CASIMGGYTEAFF. Here the CDR3 DNA reads TGTGCCAGCATCATGGGGGGGTACACTGAAGCTTTCTTT. The whole variable domain, remainder taken from reference TRBV28 and TRBJ1-1, is DVKVTQSSRYLVKRTGEKVFLECVQDMDHENMFWYRQDPGLGLRLIYFSYDVKMKEKGDIPEGYSVSREKKERFSLILESASTNQTSMYLCASIMGGYTEAFFGQGTRLTVV.